The rows below give T cell receptor beta chains drawn from one sample of a study of beta chain features in type 1 diabetes. Sequenced by immunoSEQ multiplex PCR; TCRdb stores in-frame clones only, minus some. The sample shows 250,000 to 300,000 clones, 13% to 15% of them seen only once. The sample comprised naive CD4+ T cells from blood. The receptors stem from a man aged 25-40 years with type 1 diabetes. Each CDR3 is given with its conserved first and last residue.

CDR3: CASSVGSIREGEQFF; V: TRBV9; J: TRBJ2-1; length: 15
CDR3: CASQSRAGANVLTF; V: TRBV27; J: TRBJ2-6; length: 14
CDR3: CASSPRVDSMGQYF; V: TRBV19; J: TRBJ2-7; length: 14
CDR3: CASSELGRNTEAFF; V: TRBV6-1; J: TRBJ1-1; length: 14
CDR3: CASSPGTNQETQYF; V: TRBV5-1; J: TRBJ2-5; length: 14
CDR3: CASRIGLAGGSYNEQFF; V: TRBV27; J: TRBJ2-1; length: 17
CDR3: CASSLYNNYGYTF; V: TRBV11-1; J: TRBJ1-2; length: 13
CDR3: CSVRQPNQPQHF; V: TRBV29-1; J: TRBJ1-5; length: 12
CDR3: CASGSKGGFPTNQPQHF; V: TRBV23-1; J: TRBJ1-5; length: 17
CDR3: CATKDFTDTQYF; V: TRBV19; J: TRBJ2-3; length: 12
CDR3: CASSLGSASSYNEQFF; V: TRBV7-2; J: TRBJ2-1; length: 16
CDR3: CASSPGTAKTYEQYF; V: TRBV5-1; J: TRBJ2-7; length: 15
CDR3: CASSPPGETQYF; V: TRBV18; J: TRBJ2-5; length: 12
CDR3: CASSRYRSYGYTF; V: TRBV28; J: TRBJ1-2; length: 13
CDR3: CATSRAGSEKLFF; V: TRBV15; J: TRBJ1-4; length: 13
CDR3: CASIGGGLSQYF; V: TRBV5-8; J: TRBJ2-3; length: 12
CDR3: CASSPRAHPYTF; V: TRBV19; J: TRBJ1-2; length: 12
CDR3: CASTGSWDGYTF; V: TRBV30; J: TRBJ1-2; length: 12
CDR3: CASTLAGEETQYF; V: TRBV5-6; J: TRBJ2-5; length: 13
CDR3: CSAPSIDEQFF; V: TRBV20-1; J: TRBJ2-1; length: 11
CDR3: CASSLSGINTGELFF; V: TRBV5-1; J: TRBJ2-2; length: 15
CDR3: CASRKTGGARETQYF; V: TRBV28; J: TRBJ2-5; length: 15
CDR3: CASSQDLQGRYSYTF; V: TRBV14; J: TRBJ1-2; length: 15
CDR3: CASSLERARLRLNEQFF; V: TRBV7-2; J: TRBJ2-1; length: 17
CDR3: CASSLFSGGEGEQYF; V: TRBV13; J: TRBJ2-7; length: 15
CDR3: CASSPDRRYEQYF; V: TRBV28; J: TRBJ2-7; length: 13
CDR3: CASSLRLAGGTDTQYF; V: TRBV27; J: TRBJ2-3; length: 16
CDR3: CASSSTGTGLADTQYF; V: TRBV5-1; J: TRBJ2-3; length: 16